These 16 T cell receptor beta chains were all obtained from the same sample, sequenced in a study of blood T cell repertoires in COVID-19. Sequenced by immunoSEQ multiplex PCR; TCRdb stores in-frame clones only, minus some. The repertoire includes 55,000 to 80,000 clones, roughly 68% of them detected once, and approximately 30% sits in the top ten. Sequencing input: peripheral blood. The receptors stem from a woman at least 80 years old with acute or convalescent COVID-19.

For this clone: The sample holds other DNA sequences that translate to the same CDR3. The V gene is TRBV4-3, the J gene TRBJ1-2; 8 positions match TRBD1. J gave up 4 bases and V 0 bases, and 4 bases lay outside the gene matches. CDR3 length: 15 amino acids. From germline, CDR1 is LGHNA and CDR2 YSLEER. The CDR3 here is CASSQDTGGSYGYTF. CDR3 coding DNA: TGCGCCAGCAGCCAAGATACAGGGGGAAGCTATGGCTACACCTTC.

This sequence joins TRBV10-1 and TRBJ2-7; 9 nucleotides align to TRBD2. Looked up from germline, CDR1 is WNHNN and CDR2 is SYGVQD (reference sequence). The CDR3 loop spans 14 amino acids. J was trimmed by 7 bases and V by 4 bases; bases with no gene match: 8. The CDR3 DNA reads as TGCGCCAGCAGTGCCGCGGGAGGGCCCCGGGAGCAGTACTTC. Its translation is CASSAAGGPREQYF.

The chain carries TRBV11-3 and TRBJ1-1; 7 nucleotides line up with TRBD1. CDR1 is SGHNT, CDR2 YENEEA, per germline. There are 15 residues in the CDR3. V trimming: 0 bases; J trimming: 1 base; junction bases outside the gene matches: 2. The CDR3 here is CASSLEGTANTEAFF. CDR3 in DNA: TGTGCCAGCAGCTTAGAAGGGACAGCGAACACTGAAGCTTTCTTT.

V usage is TRBV29-1 and J usage is TRBJ1-4; D is undetermined. CDR1 and CDR2 (germline): SQVTM, ANQGSEA. The length of the CDR3 is 13 residues. The V end was cut by 0 bases, the J end by 7 bases, with 9 bases between. The chain's CDR3 is CSVEEPPGEKLFF. CDR3 DNA sequence: TGCAGCGTTGAAGAGCCTCCGGGTGAAAAACTGTTTTTT.

There are a few counts of this clone. V gene TRBV14 combines with J gene TRBJ2-5; a possible D gene is TRBD2 (6 bases). Trimming left V 3 bases short and J 2 bases short, with 22 bases between. CDR1 and CDR2 (germline): SGHDN, FVKESK. The CDR3 loop spans 18 amino acids. The CDR3 loop reads CASSHTRGPTGRQETQYF. The DNA of the CDR3 is TGTGCCAGCAGCCACACGCGGGGCCCCACCGGACGGCAAGAGACCCAGTACTTC.

The V and J genes are TRBV5-6 and TRBJ2-1; TRBD2 agrees at 7 bases. Germline-derived CDR1 and CDR2 are SGHDT and YYEEEE. J was trimmed by 10 bases and V by 2 bases; bases with no gene match: 3. CDR3 length equals 12 residues. CDR3 sequence (DNA): TGTGCCAGCAGCTTCCCGGGACTAGAGCAGTTCTTC. Translation gives CASSFPGLEQFF.

As for this clone: Sequence at one end of the junction differs from germline and may be a read error. V is TRBV7-7 and J is TRBJ2-1; D remains unclear. Germline V CDR1 and CDR2: SSHAT, FNYEAQ (reference sequence). The length of the CDR3 is 16 residues. The CDR3 loop reads CASSSYSSSSYNEQFF. The CDR3 DNA reads as TGTGCTAGCAGCTCCTATAGTAGTTCCTCCTACAATGAGCAGTTCTTC. The complete variable domain, with remaining parts taken from reference TRBV7-7 and TRBJ2-1, reads GAGVSQSPRYKVTKRGQDVTLRCDPISSHATLYWYQQALGQGPEFLTYFNYEAQPDKSGLPSDRFSAERPEGSISTLTIQRTEQRDSAMYRCASSSYSSSSYNEQFFGPGTRLTVL.

This sequence joins TRBV19 and TRBJ1-5; 11 nucleotides align to TRBD1. Germline V gene sequence: CDR1 LNHDA, CDR2 SQIVND (reference sequence). J lost 2 bases, V lost 3 bases, and 3 bases had no gene match. The CDR3 is 16 residues long. CDR3 residues: CASSMGQGVGNQPQHF. CDR3 DNA sequence: TGTGCCAGTAGTATGGGACAGGGGGTTGGCAATCAGCCCCAGCATTTT.

The chain combines TRBV7-8 with TRBJ1-1; 9 bases agree with TRBD1. The germline CDR1 and CDR2 sequences are SGHVS and FQNEAQ. The CDR3 sequence is 15 residues long. The V gene end was trimmed by 1 base and the J gene end by 6 bases; junction bases not matched to a gene: 6. CDR3 nucleotides: TGTGCCAGCAGCTTAGTAACAGGGGGCGAGGCTGAAGCTTTCTTT. It is translated as CASSLVTGGEAEAFF.

The chain uses TRBV19 and TRBJ1-4, with D possibly TRBD1 on 5 matching bases. CDR1 LNHDA and CDR2 SQIVND come from the germline V gene (reference sequence). There are 12 residues in the CDR3. V was shortened by 3 bases and J by 6 bases, with 5 bases between the two germline ends. CDR3 loop: CASSIRDEKLFF. CDR3 bases: TGTGCCAGTAGTATCAGGGATGAAAAACTGTTTTTT.

V gene TRBV7-3 combines with J gene TRBJ2-1; 10 nucleotides match TRBD2. Germline V CDR1 and CDR2: SGHTA, FQGTGA. This CDR3 is built from 14 residues. V lost 4 bases and J lost 9; bases outside the gene matches: 6. The CDR3 protein is CASSYSGRPGEQFF. The CDR3 DNA follows: TGTGCCAGCAGCTATAGCGGGAGGCCGGGTGAGCAGTTCTTC.

The rearrangement uses TRBV7-2 and TRBJ1-5; unclear D gene. The germline CDR1 and CDR2 sequences are SGHTA and FQGNSA. The CDR3 contains 13 residues. V shed 2 bases and J shed 7 bases, with 9 bases lying between them. The CDR3 DNA sequence: TGTGCCAGCAGCTTAACCGAGGGCCAGCCCCAGCATTTT. It translates to CASSLTEGQPQHF.

The CDR3 coding sequence is TGCGCCAGCAGCCAGGGACAGGGGGCTGAGCCTCGGGGCTACACCTTC. Protein product: CASSQGQGAEPRGYTF. This chain uses TRBV5-1 with TRBJ1-2, with 12 bases identical to TRBD1. CDR3 length: 16 residues. Germline trimming cut 4 bases from V and 8 bases from J; bases unmatched to any gene: 12. Per the germline V gene, CDR1 is SGHRS and CDR2 is YFSETQ.

The J gene is TRBJ2-1, the V gene TRBV2; TRBD2 is a possible D gene (6 bases). Per the germline V gene, CDR1 is SNHLY and CDR2 is FYNNEI. CDR3 length: 15 residues. The ends were cut back, 1 base at V and 4 bases at J, with 11 bases in the middle. The CDR3 region has the DNA TGTGCCAGCAGTGAAGGGGGGACTGGGTACAATGAGCAGTTCTTC. This codes for CASSEGGTGYNEQFF.

The chain links TRBV13 to TRBJ2-7, with 7 nucleotides matching TRBD1. The CDR3 sequence is 15 residues long. Germline V gene lookup returns CDR1 PRHDT and CDR2 FYEKMQ (reference sequence). Trimming took 6 bases from V and 4 from J; bases not matched to a gene: 12. The CDR3 region is CASSPIRQGFYEQYF. CDR3 coding DNA: TGTGCCAGCAGTCCGATACGACAGGGTTTTTACGAGCAGTACTTC.

The sample holds a few counts of this clone. The CDR3 coding sequence is TGCGCCAGCAGCTGGACTAGCGGGAGTAGCAACGAGCAGTACTTC. It codes for CASSWTSGSSNEQYF. The chain employs TRBV5-1 and TRBJ2-7; 13 bases align to TRBD2. V lost 3 bases to trimming and J lost 5 bases; unmatched junction nucleotides: 5. Per the germline V gene, CDR1 is SGHRS and CDR2 is YFSETQ. The CDR3 is made up of 15 amino acids.